The rows below give T cell receptor beta chains drawn from one sample of a study of blood T cell repertoires in COVID-19. Here immunoSEQ multiplex PCR was the method, and the copy in TCRdb shows in-frame clones only, minus some. The top ten hold 7% to 10% of the sample, which has fewer than 200,000 clones, around three quarters seen once. Sequencing was done on a sample of peripheral blood. The receptors originated from a man aged 55 to 70 with acute or convalescent COVID-19. Both conserved end residues are part of each CDR3.

v_gene: TRBV19; CDR3aa: CASSILFDSYQPQHF
v_gene: TRBV5-1; CDR3aa: CASSGLGTSDDEQYF
v_gene: TRBV9; CDR3aa: CASSVGDRSSYGYTF
v_gene: TRBV5-1; CDR3aa: CASSLVPDTDSGANVLTF
v_gene: TRBV29-1; CDR3aa: CSVEDSAGDTQYF
v_gene: TRBV7-8; CDR3aa: CASSLGGAANQPQHF
v_gene: TRBV7-8; CDR3aa: CASSAPGQRNQPQHF
v_gene: TRBV3-1/TRBV3-2; CDR3aa: CASSPRIGKSGKNTGELFF
v_gene: TRBV19; CDR3aa: CASSIEAFGQGAYGYTF
v_gene: TRBV5-4; CDR3aa: CASSLGSRGSYNEQFF
v_gene: TRBV7-2; CDR3aa: CASSSAVGNTIYF
v_gene: TRBV12-5; CDR3aa: CASGLFPVGNTIYF
v_gene: TRBV7-9; CDR3aa: CASSATLDSYNEQFF
v_gene: TRBV5-1; CDR3aa: CASSYRQLADPAGELFF
v_gene: TRBV15; CDR3aa: CATSRDWAPDSPLHF
v_gene: TRBV29-1; CDR3aa: CSVVISGSDQPQHF
v_gene: TRBV4-3; CDR3aa: CASSQDGTGSFYEQYF